Listed below are T cell receptor beta chains from one sample, sequenced in a study of T cell clonotyping in hematopoietic cell transplantation. Data came from immunoSEQ multiplex PCR; TCRdb stores just in-frame clones and leaves some out. The sample holds 75,000 to 95,000 clones, almost 97% seen once. The sample consisted of peripheral blood mononuclear cells, taken before stem cell transplant. The origin of the receptors is a woman in her forties or fifties with acute myeloid leukemia. Some clones in this sample may be carry-over from other donors' samples. The CDR3 runs from the conserved cysteine through the conserved F or W. D genes are given only for firm matches. Size is omitted from some rows. Given values are once, few, many or a class for expanded clones.

V gene,D gene,CDR3 length,clone size,J gene,CDR3 DNA,CDR3 protein
TRBV2,-,13,-,TRBJ1-1,TGTGCCAGCAGTGAAGGGGGGTGGACTGAAGCTTTCTTT,CASSEGGWTEAFF
TRBV7-2,-,13,-,TRBJ1-4,TGTGCCAGCAGCAGGGACGTCAGGGAAAAACTGTTTTTT,CASSRDVREKLFF
TRBV30,-,15,-,TRBJ1-6,TGTGCCTGGAGTGTACGGGGCAGGGAGAATTCACCCCTCCACTTT,CAWSVRGRENSPLHF
TRBV29-1,-,12,-,TRBJ2-3,TGCAGCGTTGAACCTGACGGGGTTACGCAGTATTTT,CSVEPDGVTQYF
TRBV28,-,16,-,TRBJ2-2,TGTGCCAGCATTACCGGAGGGCCGGGTGAAACCGGGGAGCTGTTTTTT,CASITGGPGETGELFF
TRBV5-1,-,14,-,TRBJ1-2,TGCGCCAGCAGCTCGGGCTTTGGGGGCTATGGCTACACCTTC,CASSSGFGGYGYTF
TRBV25-1,-,15,-,TRBJ1-6,TGTGCCACCGGAGAGAAAAGAACGGGTAATTCACCCCTCCACTTT,CATGEKRTGNSPLHF
TRBV2,-,13,-,TRBJ1-1,TGTGCCAGCAGTAGGGACATGAACACTGAAGCTTTCTTT,CASSRDMNTEAFF
TRBV4-1,-,14,-,TRBJ1-2,TGCGCCAGCAGCCAAGATCGGGCTGACTATGGCTACACCTTC,CASSQDRADYGYTF
TRBV27,-,13,-,TRBJ1-1,TGTGCCAGCAGTTCTTTCAATTCCCCTGAAGCTTTCTTT,CASSSFNSPEAFF
TRBV2,-,14,-,TRBJ2-2,TGTGCCAGCAAAGCCGGGGTGGACACCGGGGAGCTGTTTTTT,CASKAGVDTGELFF
TRBV6-5,-,16,-,TRBJ1-3,TGTGCCAGCAGTTACTCCCAGCAGTTAGGTGGAAACACCATATATTTT,CASSYSQQLGGNTIYF
TRBV29-1,-,14,-,TRBJ1-3,TGCAGCGCCCACGCTGGGGCGGCTGGAAACACCATATATTTT,CSAHAGAAGNTIYF
TRBV30,TRBD2,16,-,TRBJ2-3,TGTGCCTGGGCCCCGGGACTAGCGGGGACCACAGATACGCAGTATTTT,CAWAPGLAGTTDTQYF
TRBV29-1,TRBD1,12,-,TRBJ1-1,TGCAGGAGCGACAGGGCGAACACTGAAGCTTTCTTT,CRSDRANTEAFF
TRBV5-4,TRBD1,15,-,TRBJ1-6,TGTGCCAGCAGCAACGGACAGGGCAGTAGTTCACCCCTCCACTTT,CASSNGQGSSSPLHF
TRBV28,-,13,-,TRBJ1-1,TGTGCCAGCATGTTTGGGGTAGGCACTGAAGCTTTCTTT,CASMFGVGTEAFF
TRBV7-2,-,14,once,TRBJ2-2,TGTGCCAGCACCCGAACAGGGAACACCGGGGAGCTGTTTTTT,CASTRTGNTGELFF
TRBV2,TRBD1,16,-,TRBJ2-2,TGTGCCAGCAGAACCTCGACAGGGGGTTTTGTGGGGGAGCTGTTTTTT,CASRTSTGGFVGELFF
TRBV2,-,14,-,TRBJ2-2,TGTGCCATCCCCAGGGAACCGAACACCGGGGAGCTGTTTTTT,CAIPREPNTGELFF
TRBV6-6,-,13,-,TRBJ1-2,TGTGCCAGCAGTTTGTCACAGAGCTATGGCTACACCTTC,CASSLSQSYGYTF
TRBV6-5,TRBD2,15,-,TRBJ2-5,TGTGCCAGCAGACACCAGCGGGATGTTCAGGAGACCCAGTACTTC,CASRHQRDVQETQYF
TRBV30,TRBD1,15,-,TRBJ2-7,TGTGCCTGGAGTGGCCCTCCAGGGGGCACATACGAGCAGTACTTC,CAWSGPPGGTYEQYF
TRBV5-8,-,16,-,TRBJ2-1,TGTGCCAGCAGTCTATGGGGTCAGGGATCCCTCAATGAGCAGTTCTTC,CASSLWGQGSLNEQFF
TRBV5-1,TRBD1,15,-,TRBJ1-2,TGCGCCAGCAGCTGGGGGGACAGGGGAGACTATGGCTACACCTTC,CASSWGDRGDYGYTF
TRBV28,TRBD2,16,-,TRBJ2-7,TGTGCCAGCAGTCTGGGGGGACTAGTGTGGTCCTACGAGCAGTACTTC,CASSLGGLVWSYEQYF
TRBV30,TRBD1,13,once,TRBJ1-5,TGTGCCTTTACCGGACAGGGAGTTGAGCCCCAGCATTTT,CAFTGQGVEPQHF
TRBV5-1,TRBD1,15,once,TRBJ2-7,TGCGCCAGCAGCCTGCAACAGGGGGCTCGCTACGAGCAGTACTTC,CASSLQQGARYEQYF
TRBV11-2,-,13,few,TRBJ2-7,TGTGCCAGCAGCGCCGGGGAGTTCTACGAGCAGTACTTC,CASSAGEFYEQYF
TRBV19,-,14,-,TRBJ2-7,TGTGCCAGTAGTACTTCTAGCGTATCCTACGAGCAGTACTTC,CASSTSSVSYEQYF
TRBV28,TRBD2,13,-,TRBJ2-3,TGTGCCAGCGCGGGAGAAGGCACAGATACGCAGTATTTT,CASAGEGTDTQYF
TRBV15,TRBD1,16,once,TRBJ1-3,TGTGCCACCAGCAGAAACCCAACAGGGGCGGTAAACACCATATATTTT,CATSRNPTGAVNTIYF
TRBV29-1,TRBD1,16,-,TRBJ2-3,TGCAGCGTTGAAGGGTTACAGGGGATTGGCACAGATACGCAGTATTTT,CSVEGLQGIGTDTQYF
TRBV7-9,TRBD1,12,-,TRBJ2-7,TGTGCCAGCAGCGCCGGGACAGGGGTTCTGTACTTC,CASSAGTGVLYF
TRBV11-2,-,15,once,TRBJ1-3,TGTGCCAGCAGCACAGGGTTTTACTCTGGAAACACCATATATTTT,CASSTGFYSGNTIYF
TRBV20-1,-,11,-,TRBJ1-2,TGCAGTGCTAGAGAACAGGTCGGCTACACCTTC,CSAREQVGYTF
TRBV4-1,-,15,-,TRBJ2-5,TGCGCCAGCAGCCAAGTTGTCCTGACACAAGAGACCCAGTACTTC,CASSQVVLTQETQYF
TRBV28,TRBD1,17,-,TRBJ1-2,TGTGCCAGCAGTTTCGGACAGGGGGAACCCACAACCTATGGCTACACCTTC,CASSFGQGEPTTYGYTF